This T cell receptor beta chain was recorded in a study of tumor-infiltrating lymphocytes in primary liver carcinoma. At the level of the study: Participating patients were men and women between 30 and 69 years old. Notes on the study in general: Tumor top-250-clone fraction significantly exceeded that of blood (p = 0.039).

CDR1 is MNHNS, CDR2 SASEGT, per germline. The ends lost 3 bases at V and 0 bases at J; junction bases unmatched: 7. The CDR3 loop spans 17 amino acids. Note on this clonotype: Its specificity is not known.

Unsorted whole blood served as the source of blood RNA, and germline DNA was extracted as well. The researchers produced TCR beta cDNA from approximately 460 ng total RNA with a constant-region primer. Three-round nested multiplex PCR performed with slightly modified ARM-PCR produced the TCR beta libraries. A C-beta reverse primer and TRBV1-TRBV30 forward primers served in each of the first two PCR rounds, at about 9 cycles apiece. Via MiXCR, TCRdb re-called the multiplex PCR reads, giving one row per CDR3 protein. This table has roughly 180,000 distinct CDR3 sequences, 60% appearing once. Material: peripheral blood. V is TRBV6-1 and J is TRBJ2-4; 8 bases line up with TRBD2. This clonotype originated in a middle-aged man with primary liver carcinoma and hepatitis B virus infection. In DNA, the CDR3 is TGTGCCAGCAGTGACCGGGAGGGCTTCCTAGCCAAAAACATTCAGTACTTC. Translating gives CASSDREGFLAKNIQYF.